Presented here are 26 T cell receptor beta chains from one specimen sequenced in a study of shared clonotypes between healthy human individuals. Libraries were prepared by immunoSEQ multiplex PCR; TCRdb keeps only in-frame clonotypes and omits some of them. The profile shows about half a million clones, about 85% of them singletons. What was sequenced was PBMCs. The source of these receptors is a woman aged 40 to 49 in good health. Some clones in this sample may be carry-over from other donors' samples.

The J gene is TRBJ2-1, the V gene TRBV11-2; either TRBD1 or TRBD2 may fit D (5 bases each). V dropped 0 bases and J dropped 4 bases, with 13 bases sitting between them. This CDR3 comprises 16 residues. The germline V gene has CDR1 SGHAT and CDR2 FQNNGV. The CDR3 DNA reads TGTGCCAGCAGCTTAGATGGACATTGGGGGTACAATGAGCAGTTCTTC. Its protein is CASSLDGHWGYNEQFF.

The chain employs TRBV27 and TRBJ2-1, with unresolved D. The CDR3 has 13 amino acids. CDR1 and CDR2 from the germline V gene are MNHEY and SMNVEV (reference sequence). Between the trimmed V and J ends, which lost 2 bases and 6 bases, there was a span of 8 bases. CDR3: CASSLARFNEQFF. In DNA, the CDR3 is TGTGCCAGCAGTTTAGCCAGATTCAATGAGCAGTTCTTC.

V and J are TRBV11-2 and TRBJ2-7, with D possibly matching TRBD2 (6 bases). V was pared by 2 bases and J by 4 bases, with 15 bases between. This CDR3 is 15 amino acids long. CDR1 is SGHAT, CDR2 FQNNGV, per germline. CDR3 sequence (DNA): TGTGCCAGCAGCTTACTGACTAGGCTCTCGTACGAGCAGTACTTC. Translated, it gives CASSLLTRLSYEQYF.

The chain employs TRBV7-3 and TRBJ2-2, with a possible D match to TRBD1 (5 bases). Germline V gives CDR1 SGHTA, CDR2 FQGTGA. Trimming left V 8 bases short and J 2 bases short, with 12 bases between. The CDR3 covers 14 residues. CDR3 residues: CASRDSFNTGELFF. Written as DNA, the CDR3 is TGTGCCAGCCGAGACAGCTTCAACACCGGGGAGCTGTTTTTT. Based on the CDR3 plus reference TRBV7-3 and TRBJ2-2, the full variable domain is GAGVSQTPSNKVTEKGKYVELRCDPISGHTALYWYRQSLGQGPEFLIYFQGTGAADDSGLPNDRFFAVRPEGSVSTLKIQRTERGDSAVYLCASRDSFNTGELFFGEGSRLTVL.

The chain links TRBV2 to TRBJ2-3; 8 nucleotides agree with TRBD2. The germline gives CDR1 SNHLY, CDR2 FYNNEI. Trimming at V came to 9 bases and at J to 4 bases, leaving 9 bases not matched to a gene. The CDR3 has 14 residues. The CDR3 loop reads CASEPGLGSDTQYF. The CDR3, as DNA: TGTGCCAGTGAACCGGGACTAGGATCAGATACGCAGTATTTT.

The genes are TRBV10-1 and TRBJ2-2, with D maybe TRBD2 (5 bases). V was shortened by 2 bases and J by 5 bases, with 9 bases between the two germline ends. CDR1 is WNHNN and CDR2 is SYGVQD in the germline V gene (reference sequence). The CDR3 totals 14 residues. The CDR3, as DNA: TGCGCCAGCAGTGAGCAGATAGCGACCGGGGAGCTGTTTTTT. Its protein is CASSEQIATGELFF.

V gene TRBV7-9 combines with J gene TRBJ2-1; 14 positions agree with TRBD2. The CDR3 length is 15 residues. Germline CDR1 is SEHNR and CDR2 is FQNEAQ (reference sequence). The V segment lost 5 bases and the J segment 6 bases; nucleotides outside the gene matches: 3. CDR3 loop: CASSKGLAGVNEQFF. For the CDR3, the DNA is TGTGCCAGCAGCAAGGGACTAGCGGGGGTCAATGAGCAGTTCTTC.

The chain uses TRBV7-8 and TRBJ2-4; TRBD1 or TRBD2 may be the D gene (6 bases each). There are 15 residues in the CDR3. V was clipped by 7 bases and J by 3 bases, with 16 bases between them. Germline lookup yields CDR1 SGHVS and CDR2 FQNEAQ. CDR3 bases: TGTGCCAGCACCCTCGGCGGGACAATCAAAAACATTCAGTACTTC. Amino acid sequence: CASTLGGTIKNIQYF.

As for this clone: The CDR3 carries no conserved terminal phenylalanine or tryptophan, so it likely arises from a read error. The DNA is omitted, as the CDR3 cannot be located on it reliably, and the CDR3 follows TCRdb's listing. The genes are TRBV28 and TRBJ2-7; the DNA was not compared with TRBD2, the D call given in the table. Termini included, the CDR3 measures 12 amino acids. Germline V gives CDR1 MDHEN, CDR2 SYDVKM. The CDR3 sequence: CASSGRVQGVEI.

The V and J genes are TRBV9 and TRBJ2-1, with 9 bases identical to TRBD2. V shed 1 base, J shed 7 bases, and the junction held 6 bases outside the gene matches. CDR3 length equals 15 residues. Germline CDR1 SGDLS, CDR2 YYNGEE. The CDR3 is CASSVTGAGGNEQFF. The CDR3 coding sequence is TGTGCCAGCAGCGTAACAGGGGCGGGAGGGAATGAGCAGTTCTTC.

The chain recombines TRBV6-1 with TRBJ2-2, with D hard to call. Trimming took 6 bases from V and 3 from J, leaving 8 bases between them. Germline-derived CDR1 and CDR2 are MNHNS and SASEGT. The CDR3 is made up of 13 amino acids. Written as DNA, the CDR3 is TGTGCCAGCAGGGGCGGACACACCGGGGAGCTGTTTTTT. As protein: CASRGGHTGELFF.

Here the CDR3 reads CASSIETATSGRAGTDTQYF. The CDR3 coding sequence is TGTGCCAGTAGTATCGAAACGGCCACTAGCGGGAGGGCCGGGACAGATACGCAGTATTTT. This chain uses TRBV19 with TRBJ2-3; 13 bases line up with TRBD2. The CDR3 totals 20 residues. J was trimmed by 3 bases and V by 3 bases; bases with no gene match: 15. Germline CDR1 is LNHDA and CDR2 is SQIVND (reference sequence).

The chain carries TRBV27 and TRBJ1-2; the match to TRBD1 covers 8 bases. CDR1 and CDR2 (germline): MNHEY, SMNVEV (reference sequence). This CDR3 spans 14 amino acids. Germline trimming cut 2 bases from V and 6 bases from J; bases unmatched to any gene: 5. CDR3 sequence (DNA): TGTGCCAGCAGTTTAGGGCAGGGGGCGCATGGCTACACCTTC. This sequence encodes CASSLGQGAHGYTF.

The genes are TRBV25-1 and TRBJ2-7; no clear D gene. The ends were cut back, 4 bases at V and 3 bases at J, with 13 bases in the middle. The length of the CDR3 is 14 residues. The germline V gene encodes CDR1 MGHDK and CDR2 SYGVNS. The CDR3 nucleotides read TGTGCCAGCAGTGCCCCAGGACCTGGCTACGAGCAGTACTTC. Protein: CASSAPGPGYEQYF.

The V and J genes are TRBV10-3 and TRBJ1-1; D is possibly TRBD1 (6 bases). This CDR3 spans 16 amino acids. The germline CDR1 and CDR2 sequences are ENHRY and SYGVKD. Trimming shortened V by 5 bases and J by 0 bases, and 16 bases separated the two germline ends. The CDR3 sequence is CAISPRRTDMNTEAFF. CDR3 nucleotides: TGTGCCATCAGTCCGAGAAGGACAGATATGAACACTGAAGCTTTCTTT.

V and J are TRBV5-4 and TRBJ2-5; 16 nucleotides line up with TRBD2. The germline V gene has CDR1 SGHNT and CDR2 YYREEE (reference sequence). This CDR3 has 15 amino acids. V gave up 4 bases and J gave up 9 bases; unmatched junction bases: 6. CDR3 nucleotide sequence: TGTGCCAGCAGCGTCGGGACTAGCGGGAGGGGGTCCCAGTACTTC. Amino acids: CASSVGTSGRGSQYF.

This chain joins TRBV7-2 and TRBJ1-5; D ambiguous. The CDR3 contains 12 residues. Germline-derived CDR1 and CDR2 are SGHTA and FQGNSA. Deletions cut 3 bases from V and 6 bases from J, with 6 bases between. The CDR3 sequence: CASSFESQPQHF. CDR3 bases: TGTGCCAGCAGCTTTGAGAGTCAGCCCCAGCATTTT.

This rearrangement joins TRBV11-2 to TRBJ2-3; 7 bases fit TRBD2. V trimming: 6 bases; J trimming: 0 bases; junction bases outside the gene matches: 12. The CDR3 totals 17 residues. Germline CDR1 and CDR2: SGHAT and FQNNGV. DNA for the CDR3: TGTGCCAGCAGTCTGTTTGGGAGGGGTTCTAGCACAGATACGCAGTATTTT. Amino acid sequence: CASSLFGRGSSTDTQYF.

CDR3 coding DNA: TGTGCCAGCAGCCAAGATTTGACGGGATCACCCCTCCACTTT. Protein product: CASSQDLTGSPLHF. The chain is built from TRBV4-2 and TRBJ1-6, with D uncertain. The CDR3 loop spans 14 amino acids. Between the trimmed V and J ends, which lost 0 bases and 10 bases, there was a span of 10 bases. Germline CDR1 and CDR2: LGHNA and YNFKEQ.

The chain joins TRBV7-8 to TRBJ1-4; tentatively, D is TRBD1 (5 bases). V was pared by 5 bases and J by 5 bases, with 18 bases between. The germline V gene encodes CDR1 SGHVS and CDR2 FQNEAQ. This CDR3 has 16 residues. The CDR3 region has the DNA TGTGCCAGCAGCCTCAAACTCGGGACGGGAAATGAAAAACTGTTTTTT. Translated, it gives CASSLKLGTGNEKLFF.

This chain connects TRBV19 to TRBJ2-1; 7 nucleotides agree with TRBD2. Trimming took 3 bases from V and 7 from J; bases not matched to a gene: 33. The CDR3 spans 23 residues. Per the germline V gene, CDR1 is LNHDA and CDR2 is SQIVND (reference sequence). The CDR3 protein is CASSIASSGLVGPIRGSSNEQFF. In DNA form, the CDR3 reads TGTGCCAGTAGTATTGCTAGTTCAGGACTAGTTGGGCCTATTAGGGGTAGCAGTAATGAGCAGTTCTTC.

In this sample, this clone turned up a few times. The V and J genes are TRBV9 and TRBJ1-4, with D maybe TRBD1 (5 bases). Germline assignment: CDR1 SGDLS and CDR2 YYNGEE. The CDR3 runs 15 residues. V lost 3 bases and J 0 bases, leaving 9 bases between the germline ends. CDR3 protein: CASSEGPSTNEKLFF. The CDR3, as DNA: TGTGCCAGCAGCGAGGGACCCTCAACTAATGAAAAACTGTTTTTT.

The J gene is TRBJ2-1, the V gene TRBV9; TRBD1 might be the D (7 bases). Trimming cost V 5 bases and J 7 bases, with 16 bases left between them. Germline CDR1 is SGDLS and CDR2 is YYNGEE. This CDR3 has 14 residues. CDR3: CASSKGGQSNEQFF. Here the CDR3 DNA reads TGTGCCAGCAGTAAGGGGGGACAGTCGAATGAGCAGTTCTTC.

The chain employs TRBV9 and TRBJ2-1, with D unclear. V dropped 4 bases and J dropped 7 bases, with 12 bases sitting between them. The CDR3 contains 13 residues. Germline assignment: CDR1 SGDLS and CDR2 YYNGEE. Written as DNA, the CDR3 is TGTGCCAGCAGCTTCACGACTGATAATGAGCAGTTCTTC. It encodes CASSFTTDNEQFF.

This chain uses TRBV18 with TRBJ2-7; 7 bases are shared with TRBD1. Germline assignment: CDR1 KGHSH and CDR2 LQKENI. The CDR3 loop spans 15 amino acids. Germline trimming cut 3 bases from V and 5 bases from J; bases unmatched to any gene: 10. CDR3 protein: CASSPEGTAGHEQYF. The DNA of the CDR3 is TGTGCCAGCTCACCGGAAGGGACAGCAGGCCACGAGCAGTACTTC.

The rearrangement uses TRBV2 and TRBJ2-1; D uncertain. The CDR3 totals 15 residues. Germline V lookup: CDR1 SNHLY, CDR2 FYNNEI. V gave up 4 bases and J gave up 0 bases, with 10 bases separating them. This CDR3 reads CASSGTYNSYNEQFF. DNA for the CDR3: TGTGCCAGCAGTGGAACCTATAACTCCTACAATGAGCAGTTCTTC.